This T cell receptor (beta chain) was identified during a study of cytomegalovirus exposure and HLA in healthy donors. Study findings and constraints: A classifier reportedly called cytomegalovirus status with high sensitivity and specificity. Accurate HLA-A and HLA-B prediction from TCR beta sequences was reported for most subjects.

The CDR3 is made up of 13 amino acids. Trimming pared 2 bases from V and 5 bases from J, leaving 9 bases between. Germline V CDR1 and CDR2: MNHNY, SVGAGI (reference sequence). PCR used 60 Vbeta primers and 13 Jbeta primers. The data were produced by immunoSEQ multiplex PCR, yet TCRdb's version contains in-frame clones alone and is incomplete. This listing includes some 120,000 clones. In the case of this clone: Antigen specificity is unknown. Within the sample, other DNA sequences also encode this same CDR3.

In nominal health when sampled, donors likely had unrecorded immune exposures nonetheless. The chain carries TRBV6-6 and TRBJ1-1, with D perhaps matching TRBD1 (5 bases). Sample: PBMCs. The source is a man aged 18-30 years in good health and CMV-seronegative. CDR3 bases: TGTGCCAGCAGTTACCCGGGGGATACTGAAGCTTTCTTT. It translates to CASSYPGDTEAFF.